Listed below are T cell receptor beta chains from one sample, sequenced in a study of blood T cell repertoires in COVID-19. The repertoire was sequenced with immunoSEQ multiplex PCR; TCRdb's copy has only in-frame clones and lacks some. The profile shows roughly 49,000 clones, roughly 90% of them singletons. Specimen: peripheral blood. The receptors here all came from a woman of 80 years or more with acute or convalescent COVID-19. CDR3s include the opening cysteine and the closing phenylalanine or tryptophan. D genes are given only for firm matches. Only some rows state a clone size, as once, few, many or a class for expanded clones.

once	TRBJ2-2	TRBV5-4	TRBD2	CASSGWTSGRELFF	TGTGCCAGCAGCGGGTGGACTAGCGGGAGGGAGCTGTTTTTT
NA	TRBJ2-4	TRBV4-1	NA	CASSQGLAQEGNIQYF	TGCGCCAGCAGCCAAGGGTTAGCCCAAGAGGGCAACATTCAGTACTTC
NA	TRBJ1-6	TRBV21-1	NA	CASSTSPEPGQGALAYNSPLHF	TGTGCCAGCAGCACGAGCCCAGAGCCGGGACAGGGGGCTTTGGCTTATAATTCACCCCTCCACTTT
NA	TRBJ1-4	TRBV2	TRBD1	CASKFGGQGATNEKLFF	TGTGCCAGCAAATTTGGGGGACAGGGGGCAACTAATGAAAAACTGTTTTTT
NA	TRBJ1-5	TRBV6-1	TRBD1	CASSGMVGGLRSSNQPQHF	TGTGCCAGCAGTGGGATGGTAGGGGGCCTAAGGTCGAGCAATCAGCCCCAGCATTTT
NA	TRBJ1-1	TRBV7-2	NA	CASSFNRNTEAFF	TGTGCCAGCAGCTTCAACAGGAACACTGAAGCTTTCTTT
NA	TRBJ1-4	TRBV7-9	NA	CASSQGAGAPEKLFF	TGTGCCAGCAGCCAAGGGGCAGGGGCGCCTGAAAAACTGTTTTTT
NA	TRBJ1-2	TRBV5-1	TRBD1	CASSLEWTGGTVFYGYTF	TGCGCCAGCAGCTTGGAGTGGACAGGGGGAACAGTCTTCTATGGCTACACCTTC
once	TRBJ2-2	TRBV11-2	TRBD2	CASRPKAGGENTGELFF	TGTGCCAGCAGGCCCAAAGCGGGAGGGGAGAACACCGGGGAGCTGTTTTTT
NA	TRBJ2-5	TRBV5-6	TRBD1	CASSSFITRQGRETQYF	TGTGCCAGCAGCTCTTTCATTACGCGACAGGGACGGGAGACCCAGTACTTC
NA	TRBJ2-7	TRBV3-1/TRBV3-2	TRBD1	CASSLRTGIYEQYF	TGTGCCAGCAGCCTTAGGACAGGGATTTACGAGCAGTACTTC
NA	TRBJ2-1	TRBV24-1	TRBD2	CATSDRTGLVSVNEQFF	TGTGCCACCAGTGACCGGACGGGACTAGTTTCGGTAAATGAGCAGTTCTTC
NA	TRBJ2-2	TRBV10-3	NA	CAIRKGSGSTGELFF	TGTGCCATCAGAAAGGGGTCAGGGTCCACCGGGGAGCTGTTTTTT
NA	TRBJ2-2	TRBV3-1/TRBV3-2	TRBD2	CASSQVRGLAGVIAKLFF	TGTGCCAGCAGCCAAGTGCGCGGACTAGCGGGAGTAATAGCAAAGCTGTTTTTT
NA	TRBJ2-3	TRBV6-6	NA	CASSPREWADTQYF	TGTGCCAGCAGTCCCCGGGAGTGGGCAGATACGCAGTATTTT
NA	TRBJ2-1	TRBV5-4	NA	CASSLTGYEQFF	TGTGCCAGCAGCTTGACGGGGTATGAGCAGTTCTTC
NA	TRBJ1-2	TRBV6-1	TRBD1	CASSEAGQPSGGYTF	TGTGCCAGCAGTGAAGCGGGACAGCCCTCTGGTGGCTACACCTTC
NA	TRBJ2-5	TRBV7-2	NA	CASSLGGQLETQYF	TGTGCCAGCAGCTTAGGCGGGCAGTTGGAGACCCAGTACTTC
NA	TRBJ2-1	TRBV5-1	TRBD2	CASSLIGTSNEQFF	TGCGCCAGCAGCTTGATCGGGACTAGCAATGAGCAGTTCTTC
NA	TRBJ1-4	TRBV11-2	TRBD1	CASSFKGQGNEKLFF	TGTGCCAGCAGCTTTAAGGGACAGGGGAATGAAAAACTGTTTTTT
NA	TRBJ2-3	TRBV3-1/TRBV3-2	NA	CASSQERGTLYF	TGTGCCAGCAGCCAAGAAAGGGGGACCTTGTATTTT
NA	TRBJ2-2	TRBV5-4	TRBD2	CASSLFGGGQNTGELFF	TGTGCCAGCAGCTTGTTCGGGGGAGGGCAGAACACCGGGGAGCTGTTTTTT
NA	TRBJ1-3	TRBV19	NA	CASSTSPYIRSGNTIYF	TGTGCCAGTAGTACCTCACCTTACATACGCTCTGGAAACACCATATATTTT
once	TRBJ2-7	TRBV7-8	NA	CASSSEHGGRYEQYF	TGTGCCAGCAGTTCCGAACACGGGGGTCGCTACGAGCAGTACTTC
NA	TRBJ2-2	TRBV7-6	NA	CASSLGQGLTGELFF	TGTGCCAGCAGCTTAGGGCAGGGGTTGACCGGGGAGCTGTTTTTT
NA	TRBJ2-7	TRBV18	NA	CASSPWPLPDYEQYF	TGTGCCAGCTCACCTTGGCCTCTCCCTGACTACGAGCAGTACTTC
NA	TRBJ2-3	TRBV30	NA	CAWSAPPERVGADTQYF	TGTGCCTGGAGTGCCCCTCCGGAGCGGGTGGGCGCAGATACGCAGTATTTT
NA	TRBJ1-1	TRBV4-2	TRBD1	CASSPGQGNLNTEAFF	TGTGCCAGCAGCCCCGGACAGGGGAACTTGAACACTGAAGCTTTCTTT
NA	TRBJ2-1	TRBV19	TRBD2	CASSIWTSGTNNEQFF	TGTGCCAGTAGTATTTGGACTAGCGGGACTAACAATGAGCAGTTCTTC
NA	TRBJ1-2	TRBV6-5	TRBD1	CASSYSWTGVNYGYTF	TGTGCCAGCAGTTACTCATGGACAGGGGTGAACTATGGCTACACCTTC
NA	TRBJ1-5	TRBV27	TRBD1	CASSPTGGGNQPQHF	TGTGCCAGCAGCCCTACAGGGGGCGGTAATCAGCCCCAGCATTTT
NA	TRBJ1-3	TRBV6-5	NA	CASSYSQAGNTIYF	TGTGCCAGCAGTTACTCACAGGCTGGAAACACCATATATTTT
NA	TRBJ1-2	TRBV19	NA	CASSIFPGNYGYTF	TGTGCCAGTAGTATATTCCCAGGGAACTATGGCTACACCTTC
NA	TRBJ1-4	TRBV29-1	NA	CSATGGNEKLFF	TGCAGCGCAACTGGCGGGAATGAAAAACTGTTTTTT
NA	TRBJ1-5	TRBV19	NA	CASSLLTEPSDQPQHF	TGTGCCAGTAGTCTCCTGACAGAACCTAGTGATCAGCCCCAGCATTTT
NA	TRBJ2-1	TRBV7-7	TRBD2	CASSLVAGGHDEQFF	TGTGCCAGCAGCTTAGTAGCGGGAGGGCACGATGAGCAGTTCTTC
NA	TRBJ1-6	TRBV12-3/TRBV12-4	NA	CASSGVNNSPLHF	TGTGCCAGTTCGGGGGTTAATAATTCACCCCTCCACTTT
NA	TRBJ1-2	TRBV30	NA	CAWSGGRQGYGYTF	TGTGCCTGGAGTGGAGGGAGGCAAGGCTATGGCTACACCTTC
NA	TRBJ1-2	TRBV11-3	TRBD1	CASSTRTGNYGYTF	TGTGCCAGCAGCACGAGGACAGGAAACTATGGCTACACCTTC
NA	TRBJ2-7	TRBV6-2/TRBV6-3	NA	CASSYSIFSGKTYEQYF	TGTGCCAGCAGTTACTCGATATTTAGCGGAAAAACCTACGAGCAGTACTTC
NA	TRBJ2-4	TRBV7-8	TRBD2	CASSLARVAGVHGGAKNIQYF	TGTGCCAGCAGCTTAGCGCGGGTAGCGGGAGTACACGGTGGGGCCAAAAACATTCAGTACTTC